The 7 T cell receptor beta chains listed next were all sequenced from one sample in a study of follicular helper T cells after annual influenza vaccination. Time point of the sample: 2014-2015 season, pre-vaccination. Sequenced by immunoSEQ multiplex PCR; TCRdb stores in-frame clones only, minus some. Of some 13,000 clones in the sample, roughly 78% were seen once. The source material was CXCR5- memory CD4+ T cells sorted from blood, sampled on the day of influenza vaccination. Receptors originate from an adult who received the influenza vaccine.

CDR3 DNA: TGTGCCAGCAGTTACGTTTCGGGGACCAATGAGTCACCCCTCCACTTT. Protein product: CASSYVSGTNESPLHF. This sequence joins TRBV6-5 and TRBJ1-6, with D tentatively TRBD1 (5 bases). The CDR3 totals 16 residues. Trimming left V 2 bases short and J 10 bases short, with 18 bases between. Germline V gives CDR1 MNHEY, CDR2 SVGAGI.

The chain has TRBV5-4 and TRBJ1-2, with D unclear. The CDR3 has 14 residues. Deletions cut 4 bases from V and 8 bases from J, with 18 bases between. The germline V gene has CDR1 SGHNT and CDR2 YYREEE (reference sequence). The DNA of the CDR3 is TGTGCCAGCAGCCTTGGACTTACCCCGAGGGGCTACACCTTC. This sequence encodes CASSLGLTPRGYTF. Looking up the rest from reference TRBV5-4 and TRBJ1-2 gives the full variable domain: ETGVTQSPTHLIKTRGQQVTLRCSSQSGHNTVSWYQQALGQGPQFIFQYYREEENGRGNFPPRFSGLQFPNYSSELNVNALELDDSALYLCASSLGLTPRGYTFGSGTRLTVV.

The genes are TRBV10-3 and TRBJ1-4; D is possibly TRBD1 (5 bases). Germline lookup yields CDR1 ENHRY and CDR2 SYGVKD. The V end was cut by 0 bases, the J end by 7 bases, with 12 bases between. The CDR3 has 15 residues. This CDR3 reads CAISESTDGREKLFF. CDR3 coding DNA: TGTGCCATCAGTGAGTCGACAGATGGGCGTGAAAAACTGTTTTTT.

This clone has a single count. V is TRBV7-9 and J is TRBJ2-3; no clear D. Germline loops: CDR1 SEHNR, CDR2 FQNEAQ (reference sequence). CDR3 length equals 12 residues. V was trimmed by 1 base and J by 4 bases, leaving 3 bases between them. In DNA form, the CDR3 reads TGTGCCAGCAGCTTAGTGGCAGATACGCAGTATTTT. This gives the protein CASSLVADTQYF.

The chain couples TRBV11-2 to TRBJ1-2; tentatively, D is TRBD1 (5 bases). The germline gives CDR1 SGHAT, CDR2 FQNNGV. This CDR3 region has 12 residues. The ends were cut back, 1 base at V and 7 bases at J, with 7 bases in the middle. CDR3 amino acids: CASSLGDSGYTF. For the CDR3, the DNA is TGTGCCAGCAGCTTAGGGGACTCTGGCTACACCTTC.

CDR3 amino acids: CASSYTRGMAYEQYF. The DNA of the CDR3 is TGTGCCAGCAGTTATACAAGGGGGATGGCCTACGAGCAGTACTTC. The V call is TRBV6-5, the J call TRBJ2-7, with D possibly TRBD1 on 6 matching bases. The CDR3 covers 15 residues. The V gene's germline CDR1 is MNHEY and CDR2 SVGAGI. The V and J ends lost 3 bases and 2 bases respectively, with 14 bases between them.

The chain recombines TRBV7-8 with TRBJ2-5, with a weak D call TRBD2 (7 bases). Germline V gene sequence: CDR1 SGHVS, CDR2 FQNEAQ. There are 15 residues in the CDR3. Trimming pared 0 bases from V and 5 bases from J, leaving 13 bases between. The CDR3, as DNA: TGTGCCAGCAGCTTAGCCGCGGGGGCCGTTGAGACCCAGTACTTC. Encoded protein: CASSLAAGAVETQYF.